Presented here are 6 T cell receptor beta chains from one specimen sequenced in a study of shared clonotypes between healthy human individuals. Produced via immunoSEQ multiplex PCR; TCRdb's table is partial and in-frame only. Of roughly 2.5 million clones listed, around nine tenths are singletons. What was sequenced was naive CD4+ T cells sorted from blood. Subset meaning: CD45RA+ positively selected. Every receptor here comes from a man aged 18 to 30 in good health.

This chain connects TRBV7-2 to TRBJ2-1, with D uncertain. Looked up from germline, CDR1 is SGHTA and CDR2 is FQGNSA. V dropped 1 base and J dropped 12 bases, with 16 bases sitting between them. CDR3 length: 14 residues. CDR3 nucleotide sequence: TGTGCCAGCAGCTTAGTCGAGACTCGTAAATCGCAGTTCTTC. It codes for CASSLVETRKSQFF.

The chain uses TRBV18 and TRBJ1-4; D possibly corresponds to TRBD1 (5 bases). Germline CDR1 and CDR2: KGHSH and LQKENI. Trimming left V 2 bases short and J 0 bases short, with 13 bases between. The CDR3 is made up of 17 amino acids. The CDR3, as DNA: TGTGCCAGCTCACCATTATCCGGGACCTCAACTAATGAAAAACTGTTTTTT. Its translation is CASSPLSGTSTNEKLFF.

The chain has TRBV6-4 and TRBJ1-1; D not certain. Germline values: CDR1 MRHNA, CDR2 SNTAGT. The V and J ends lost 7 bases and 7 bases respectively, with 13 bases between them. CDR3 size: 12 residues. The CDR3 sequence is CASTGPAGEAFF. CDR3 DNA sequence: TGTGCCAGCACAGGCCCGGCAGGTGAAGCTTTCTTT.

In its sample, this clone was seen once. CDR3: CASSLALFGDGADTQYF. For the CDR3, the DNA is TGCGCCAGCAGCTTGGCCCTTTTCGGAGATGGGGCAGATACGCAGTATTTT. V usage is TRBV5-1 and J usage is TRBJ2-3; the D is unclear. CDR1 and CDR2 from the germline V gene are SGHRS and YFSETQ. V gave up 0 bases and J gave up 4 bases, with 18 bases separating them. The CDR3 runs to 17 residues.

As DNA, the CDR3 is TGTGCCAGCAGCGTACTAGCGGGAGGCCCCTACGAGCAGTACTTC. Protein sequence: CASSVLAGGPYEQYF. The rearrangement joins TRBV7-3 to TRBJ2-7; 12 nucleotides align to TRBD2. CDR1 SGHTA and CDR2 FQGTGA come from the germline V gene. V lost 5 bases, J lost 2 bases, and 4 bases stayed unmatched. The CDR3 consists of 15 residues.

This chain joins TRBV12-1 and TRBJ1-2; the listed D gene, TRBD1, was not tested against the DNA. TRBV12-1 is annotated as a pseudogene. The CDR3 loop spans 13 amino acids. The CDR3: CASSSRTGAGYTF. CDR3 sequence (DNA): TGTGCCAGCAGCTCCCGGACAGGTGCCGGCTACACCTTC.